A single sample gave rise to the 20 T cell receptor beta chains below, sequenced in a study of shared clonotypes between healthy human individuals. TCRdb's copy holds only in-frame clones and misses some; the assay was immunoSEQ multiplex PCR. The sample includes a few million clones, around 94% of them seen just once. Sequencing was performed on naive CD4+ T cells sorted from blood. Noted subset: CD45RA+ positively selected. These TCRs come from a man between 18 and 29 years old in good health.

The chain has TRBV28 and TRBJ2-4; tentatively, D is TRBD1 (6 bases). Per the germline V gene, CDR1 is MDHEN and CDR2 is SYDVKM. Trimming left V 5 bases short and J 1 base short, with 12 bases between. The CDR3 contains 15 residues. CDR3 in amino acids: CASSARTDAKNIQYF. In DNA form, the CDR3 reads TGTGCCAGCAGTGCGCGGACAGACGCCAAAAACATTCAGTACTTC.

The chain is built from TRBV18 and TRBJ2-7; 10 bases map to TRBD1. In germline, CDR1 is KGHSH, CDR2 LQKENI. The CDR3 runs 14 residues. With V trimmed by 6 bases and J by 1 base, 3 bases remained unmatched. CDR3 in amino acids: CASSDRGTSYEQYF. CDR3 nucleotide sequence: TGTGCCAGCTCGGACAGGGGGACTTCCTACGAGCAGTACTTC.

This clone was seen a handful of times. The chain combines TRBV29-1 with TRBJ2-7; possibly TRBD1 for D (5 bases). Per germline, CDR1 SQVTM and CDR2 ANQGSEA. V dropped 4 bases and J dropped 5 bases, with 9 bases sitting between them. CDR3 length equals 11 residues. The CDR3 DNA is TGCAGCGTTGGGGGCAGTAACGAGCAGTACTTC. Amino acid sequence: CSVGGSNEQYF.

The V and J genes are TRBV27 and TRBJ1-2, with D maybe TRBD1 (6 bases). V shed 6 bases and J shed 8 bases, with 16 bases lying between them. Looked up from germline, CDR1 is MNHEY and CDR2 is SMNVEV (reference sequence). This CDR3 is built from 13 residues. CDR3 in amino acids: CASSLNRVGGYTF. In DNA form, the CDR3 reads TGTGCCAGCAGCCTAAACAGGGTTGGCGGCTACACCTTC.

Remarks on this clone: This specimen includes other DNA sequences encoding the same CDR3. V and J are TRBV5-1 and TRBJ1-6, with unresolved D. The V gene's germline CDR1 is SGHRS and CDR2 YFSETQ. This CDR3 has 14 residues. Trimming took off 9 bases at V and 6 bases at J, with 16 bases between the two ends. The DNA of the CDR3 is TGCGCCACCCAGCTCGGGGAGGGTAATTCACCCCTCCACTTT. Protein: CATQLGEGNSPLHF.

Note on this clone: Other DNA sequences in this sample translate to the same CDR3. The chain employs TRBV6-6 and TRBJ2-7; D may be TRBD2 (5 bases). This CDR3 is 12 amino acids long. Deletions cut 3 bases from V and 3 bases from J, with 6 bases between. The germline V gene encodes CDR1 MNHNY and CDR2 SVGAGI (reference sequence). The CDR3 here is CASSYEGYEQYF. CDR3 DNA: TGTGCCAGCAGTTATGAGGGCTACGAGCAGTACTTC.

This clone is a singleton in its sample. The V gene is TRBV5-4, the J gene TRBJ2-6; TRBD2 might be the D (6 bases). Germline CDR1 reads SGHNT; CDR2 reads YYREEE (reference sequence). The CDR3 is made up of 15 amino acids. Trimming pared 4 bases from V and 3 bases from J, leaving 11 bases between. The CDR3 DNA follows: TGTGCCAGCAGCCCAGGAGGGGTTGGGGCCAACGTCCTGACTTTC. The encoded protein is CASSPGGVGANVLTF.

The chain couples TRBV5-1 to TRBJ2-7; TRBD2 is a possible D gene (6 bases). The CDR3 runs 16 residues. The V end was cut by 7 bases, the J end by 5 bases, with 25 bases between. Germline V CDR1 and CDR2: SGHRS, YFSETQ. The CDR3 is CASGFEAGGVIDEQYF. The CDR3 region has the DNA TGCGCCAGCGGATTCGAGGCCGGAGGGGTCATCGACGAGCAGTACTTC.

The rearrangement joins TRBV2 to TRBJ2-7; D not certain. Trimming removed 2 bases from V and 1 base from J, with 9 bases in between. This CDR3 spans 14 amino acids. Germline V CDR1 and CDR2: SNHLY, FYNNEI. The CDR3 region is CASSELDWSYEQYF. CDR3 DNA sequence: TGTGCCAGCAGTGAACTCGACTGGTCCTACGAGCAGTACTTC.

V and J are TRBV5-1 and TRBJ2-6; 8 nucleotides agree with TRBD1. The V gene's germline CDR1 is SGHRS and CDR2 YFSETQ. Trimming at V came to 0 bases and at J to 0 bases, leaving 5 bases not matched to a gene. This CDR3 comprises 18 residues. The CDR3 DNA follows: TGCGCCAGCAGCTTGGCAGGGGGCTCTTACTCTGGGGCCAACGTCCTGACTTTC. It yields the protein CASSLAGGSYSGANVLTF. Based on the CDR3 plus reference TRBV5-1 and TRBJ2-6, the full variable domain is KAGVTQTPRYLIKTRGQQVTLSCSPISGHRSVSWYQQTPGQGLQFLFEYFSETQRNKGNFPGRFSGRQFSNSRSEMNVSTLELGDSALYLCASSLAGGSYSGANVLTFGAGSRLTVL.

The chain employs TRBV11-3 and TRBJ2-5; TRBD1 might be the D (7 bases). This CDR3 has 15 residues. CDR1 and CDR2 from the germline V gene are SGHNT and YENEEA. The V gene lost 5 bases and the J gene lost 0 bases, with 13 bases spanning the gap. The CDR3 sequence is CASSAGGTDQETQYF. In nucleotides, the CDR3 is TGTGCCAGCAGCGCAGGGGGGACAGACCAAGAGACCCAGTACTTC.

The chain employs TRBV18 and TRBJ2-3, with D hard to call. This CDR3 contains 15 residues. The ends were cut back, 1 base at V and 1 base at J, with 9 bases in the middle. The germline gives CDR1 KGHSH, CDR2 LQKENI. In nucleotides, the CDR3 is TGTGCCAGCTCACCACGGGCGTCCCGCACAGATACGCAGTATTTT. It specifies CASSPRASRTDTQYF.

V is TRBV10-1 and J is TRBJ2-5; D uncertain. With 0 bases removed from V and 5 bases from J, the gap between germline ends came to 10 bases. This CDR3 has 14 amino acids. Germline V gives CDR1 WNHNN, CDR2 SYGVQD (reference sequence). The CDR3 loop is CASSESGKTETQYF. The CDR3 DNA sequence: TGCGCCAGCAGTGAGTCTGGGAAGACCGAGACCCAGTACTTC.

The chain has TRBV7-8 and TRBJ1-2; the match to TRBD1 covers 7 bases. Germline CDR1 SGHVS, CDR2 FQNEAQ. V was clipped by 0 bases and J by 4 bases; unmatched bases: 5. The CDR3 spans 15 residues. The CDR3 region is CASSLATGSPYGYTF. The CDR3 DNA is TGTGCCAGCAGCTTAGCGACAGGGTCTCCCTATGGCTACACCTTC.

The rearrangement uses TRBV5-1 and TRBJ2-7; maybe TRBD1 (5 bases). The CDR3 extends over 13 amino acids. Germline loops: CDR1 SGHRS, CDR2 YFSETQ. V lost 4 bases and J 6 bases, leaving 14 bases between the germline ends. The DNA of the CDR3 is TGCGCCAGCAGCGCCTCAACAGGTATCGAGCAGTACTTC. This gives the protein CASSASTGIEQYF.

The rearrangement uses TRBV5-1 and TRBJ1-3, with TRBD1 matching over 7 bases. Germline V gene lookup returns CDR1 SGHRS and CDR2 YFSETQ. V dropped 5 bases and J dropped 2; count of bases not matched to a gene: 4. This CDR3 is built from 14 residues. The CDR3 loop reads CASRETGAGNTIYF. CDR3 coding DNA: TGCGCCAGCAGGGAAACAGGGGCTGGAAACACCATATATTTT.

V gene TRBV6-6 combines with J gene TRBJ2-3, with no clear D. CDR1 is MNHNY, CDR2 SVGAGI, per germline (reference sequence). V lost 5 bases, J lost 4 bases, and 10 bases lay in between. This CDR3 has 13 residues. In DNA form, the CDR3 reads TGTGCCAGCAGTAAGACTCAGCCAGATACGCAGTATTTT. Translating it yields CASSKTQPDTQYF.

This sequence joins TRBV5-1 and TRBJ2-3, with D perhaps TRBD1 (6 bases). The CDR3 has 16 residues. V lost 6 bases and J 0 bases, leaving 17 bases between the germline ends. The V gene's germline CDR1 is SGHRS and CDR2 YFSETQ. As DNA, the CDR3 is TGCGCCAGCACCCCCGGGACAAGCACTAGCACAGATACGCAGTATTTT. It encodes CASTPGTSTSTDTQYF.

This clone was observed a handful of times. At the DNA level, this CDR3 is encoded by other sequences in the same sample as well. The chain recombines TRBV30 with TRBJ1-2; maybe TRBD1 (5 bases). The germline CDR1 and CDR2 sequences are GTSNPN and SVGIG (reference sequence). With 2 bases removed from V and 2 bases from J, the gap between germline ends came to 9 bases. The CDR3 has 13 amino acids. CDR3 loop: CAWSSGGNYGYTF. DNA of the CDR3: TGTGCCTGGAGTTCTGGGGGGAACTATGGCTACACCTTC.

A word on this clone: This same CDR3 is encoded by further DNA sequences in the sample. The chain combines TRBV30 with TRBJ1-1; D not certain. The CDR3 is 13 residues long. Per the germline V gene, CDR1 is GTSNPN and CDR2 is SVGIG (reference sequence). The V end lost 2 bases, the J end lost 2 bases, and 9 bases lay between the germline ends. In DNA form, the CDR3 reads TGTGCCTGGAGTCGTCAGGCCAACACTGAAGCTTTCTTT. Translating it yields CAWSRQANTEAFF. Drawing the rest from reference TRBV30 and TRBJ1-1, the complete variable domain is SQTIHQWPATLVQPVGSPLSLECTVEGTSNPNLYWYRQAAGRGLQLLFYSVGIGQISSEVPQNLSASRPQDRQFILSSKKLLLSDSGFYLCAWSRQANTEAFFGQGTRLTVV.